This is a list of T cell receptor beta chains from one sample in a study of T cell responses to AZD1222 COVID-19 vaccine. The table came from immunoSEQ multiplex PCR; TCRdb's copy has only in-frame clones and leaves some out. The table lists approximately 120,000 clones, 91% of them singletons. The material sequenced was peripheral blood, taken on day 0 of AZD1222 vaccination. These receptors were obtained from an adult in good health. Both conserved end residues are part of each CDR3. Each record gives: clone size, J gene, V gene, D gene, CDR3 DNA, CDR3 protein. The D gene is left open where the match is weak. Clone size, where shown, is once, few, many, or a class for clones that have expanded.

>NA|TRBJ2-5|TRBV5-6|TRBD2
TGTGCCAGCAGCTTATATAGCGGGAGATCCCAAGAGACCCAGTACTTC
CASSLYSGRSQETQYF
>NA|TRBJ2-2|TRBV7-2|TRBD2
TGTGCCAGCAGCTTCGGACTAGCGGCGAACACCGGGGAGCTGTTTTTT
CASSFGLAANTGELFF
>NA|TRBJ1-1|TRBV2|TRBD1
TGTGCCAGAGGGGGCTTGAACACTGAAGCTTTCTTT
CARGGLNTEAFF
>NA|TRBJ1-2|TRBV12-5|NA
TGTGCTAGTGGTTTGCCAAGCACCGGGACATTCTATGGCTACACCTTC
CASGLPSTGTFYGYTF
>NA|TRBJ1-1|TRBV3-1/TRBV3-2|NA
TGTGCCAGCAGCCAAGAAGATAGGACAGAGGGCGAAGCTTTCTTT
CASSQEDRTEGEAFF
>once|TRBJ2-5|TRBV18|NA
TGTGCCAGCTCACCAGCGCTAGCGAACCTAGAGACCCAGTACTTC
CASSPALANLETQYF
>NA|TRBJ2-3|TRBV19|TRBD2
TGTGCCAGTAGCCGAGCCGGACTAGCGGGGGGGCGGGATACGCAGTATTTT
CASSRAGLAGGRDTQYF
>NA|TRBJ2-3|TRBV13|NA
TGTGCCAGCAGCTCGGACCCCTCCTCCACAGATACGCAGTATTTT
CASSSDPSSTDTQYF
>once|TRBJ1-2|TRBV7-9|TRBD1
TGTGCCAGCAGCTTTTGGGACAGGGAAGATGGCTACACCTTC
CASSFWDREDGYTF
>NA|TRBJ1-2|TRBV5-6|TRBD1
TGTGCCAGCAGCTTCGGAGGGGACAGGGGGCGCGGATTCTATGGCTACACCTTC
CASSFGGDRGRGFYGYTF
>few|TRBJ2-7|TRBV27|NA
TGTGCCAGCAGCCAGGATTACCCGTCCTTGAGGGACGAGCAGTACTTC
CASSQDYPSLRDEQYF
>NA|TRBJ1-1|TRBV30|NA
TGTGCCTGGAGTGTCTGGTTGGGTGGGAACACTGAAGCTTTCTTT
CAWSVWLGGNTEAFF
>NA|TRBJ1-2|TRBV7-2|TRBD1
TGTGCCAGCAGGGAAGACAGGGTCGGTGGCTACACCTTC
CASREDRVGGYTF
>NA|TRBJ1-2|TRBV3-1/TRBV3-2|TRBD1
TGTGCCAGCAGCGGGGACAGTTCCTATGGCTACACCTTC
CASSGDSSYGYTF
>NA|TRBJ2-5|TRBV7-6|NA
TGTGCCAGCAGCTTAGGTGCGGGTTGGCAAGAGACCCAGTACTTC
CASSLGAGWQETQYF
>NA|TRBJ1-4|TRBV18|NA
TGTGCCAGCTCACCACCCAGCGTGGGCGGGGAAAAACTGTTTTTT
CASSPPSVGGEKLFF
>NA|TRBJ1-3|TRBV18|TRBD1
TGTGCCAGCTCACCACAAGAACAGGGGGCGAGTGGAAACACCATATATTTT
CASSPQEQGASGNTIYF
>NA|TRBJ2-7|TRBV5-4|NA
TGTGCCAGCAGCTTGGACGTCTACGAGCAGTACTTC
CASSLDVYEQYF
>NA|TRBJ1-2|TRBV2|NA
TGTGCCAGCAGCCCAGACCATAACTATGGCTACACCTTC
CASSPDHNYGYTF
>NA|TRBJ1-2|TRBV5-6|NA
TGTGCCAGCAGCTTGAACAGAGTCGGCTACACCTTC
CASSLNRVGYTF
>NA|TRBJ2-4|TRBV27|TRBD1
TGTGCCAGCAGTTCACGGACAGGGGGGAACATTCAGTACTTC
CASSSRTGGNIQYF
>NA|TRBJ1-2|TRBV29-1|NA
TGCAGCGCCTGGAGGCAGGGAAGTTATGGCTACACCTTC
CSAWRQGSYGYTF
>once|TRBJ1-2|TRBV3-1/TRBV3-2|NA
TGTGCCAGCAGCCAAGGAGTTTCTGGCTACACCTTC
CASSQGVSGYTF
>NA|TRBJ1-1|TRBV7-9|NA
TGTGCCAGCAGCTTAATGGGGCTTCTTAGTACTGAAGCTTTCTTT
CASSLMGLLSTEAFF
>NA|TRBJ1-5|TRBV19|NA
TGTGCCAGTAGTCAAGATCGGGGCAATCAGCCCCAGCATTTT
CASSQDRGNQPQHF
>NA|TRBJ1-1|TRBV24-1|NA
TGTGCCACCCCAACTTACCAGCAGGCTCCGGATACTGAAGCTTTCTTT
CATPTYQQAPDTEAFF
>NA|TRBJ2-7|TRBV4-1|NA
TGCGCCAGCAGCAAAACTACACAGGGGGGGTACGAGCAGTACTTC
CASSKTTQGGYEQYF
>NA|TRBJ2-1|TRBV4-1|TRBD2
TGCGCCAGCACCCTCCGGACTAGTTATCCCAATGAGCAGTTCTTC
CASTLRTSYPNEQFF
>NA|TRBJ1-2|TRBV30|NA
TGTGCCTGCCCCGGGCAGGGGCTATTCGGCTACACCTTC
CACPGQGLFGYTF
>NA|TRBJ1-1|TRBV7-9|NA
TGTGCCAGCAGCCCAGCGGTCAGGGCTGAAGCTTTCTTT
CASSPAVRAEAFF
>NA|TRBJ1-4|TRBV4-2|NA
TGTGCCAGCAGCCAAGTTGGCCAGCAGCATGAAAAACTGTTTTTT
CASSQVGQQHEKLFF
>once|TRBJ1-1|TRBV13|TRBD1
TGTGCCAGCAGCTTGACAGGGGGCGCGATGAACACTGAAGCTTTCTTT
CASSLTGGAMNTEAFF
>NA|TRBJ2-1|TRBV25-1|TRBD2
TGTGCCAGCAGCGGGACCGGGACTAGCGGTAATGAGCAGTTCTTC
CASSGTGTSGNEQFF
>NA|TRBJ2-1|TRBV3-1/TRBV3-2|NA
TGTGCCAGCAACCTCAGGGGGGGAGGGAACAATGAGCAGTTCTTC
CASNLRGGGNNEQFF
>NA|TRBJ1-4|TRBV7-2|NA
TGTGCCAGCAGCTTAGCGCGGGTCAGGGAGGGGGAAAAACTGTTTTTT
CASSLARVREGEKLFF
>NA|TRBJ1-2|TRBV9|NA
TGTGCCAGCACCTCCGACGGGGGGATCTATGGCTACACCTTC
CASTSDGGIYGYTF
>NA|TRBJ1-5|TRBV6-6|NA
TGTGCCAGCAGTCCTTCCTTAGGCAGGGGTGGCGTTCAGCCCCAGCATTTT
CASSPSLGRGGVQPQHF
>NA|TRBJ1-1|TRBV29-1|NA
TGCAGCGTTAAATACAGTACCATGAACACTGAAGCTTTCTTT
CSVKYSTMNTEAFF
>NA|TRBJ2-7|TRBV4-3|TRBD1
TGCGCCAGCAGCCAAGATCTCATGGGACAGGGAAACGAGCAGTACTTC
CASSQDLMGQGNEQYF
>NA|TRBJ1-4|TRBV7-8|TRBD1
TGTGCCAGCAGCGCCTCCGGGACAGCGAATGAAAAACTGTTTTTT
CASSASGTANEKLFF
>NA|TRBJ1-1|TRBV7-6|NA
TGTGCCAGCAGCTTAGGTGAAGGGCTAAACACTGAAGCTTTCTTT
CASSLGEGLNTEAFF
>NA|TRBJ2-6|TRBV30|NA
TGTGCCTGGAGTGTCAGACAGGGACTTTCAGGGGCCAACGTCCTGACTTTC
CAWSVRQGLSGANVLTF
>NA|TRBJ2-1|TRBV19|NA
TGTGCCAGTAGTATGCCCCGGGGACCCAACAATGAGCAGTTCTTC
CASSMPRGPNNEQFF
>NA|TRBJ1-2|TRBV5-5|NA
TGTGCCAGCAGCTTGAACCCCGGGAAGAGGTGGGGCTACACCTTC
CASSLNPGKRWGYTF
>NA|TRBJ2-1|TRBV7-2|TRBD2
TGTGCCAGCAGCTTAGTGGGTGCGGGGGGGCCCTATGAGCAGTTCTTC
CASSLVGAGGPYEQFF
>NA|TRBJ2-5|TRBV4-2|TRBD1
TGTGCCAGCAGCCTTATGCCGGGACAGCAAGAGACCCAGTACTTC
CASSLMPGQQETQYF
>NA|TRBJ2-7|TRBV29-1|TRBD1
TGCAGCGTTGGTGGACAGGGGGCTAAGCAGTACTTC
CSVGGQGAKQYF
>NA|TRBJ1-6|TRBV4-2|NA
TGTGCCAGCACCTCGACAGGAAGGTATAATTCACCCCTCCACTTT
CASTSTGRYNSPLHF
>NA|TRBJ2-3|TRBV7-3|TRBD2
TGTGCCAGCAGCTCCCCGGGGGGGCCCGGAGATACGCAGTATTTT
CASSSPGGPGDTQYF
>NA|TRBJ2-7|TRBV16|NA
TGTGCCAGCAGCCAATATGGGGGTAGCTCCTACGAGCAGTACTTC
CASSQYGGSSYEQYF
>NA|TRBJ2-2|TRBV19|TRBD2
TGTGCCAGTAGACGGACAGATTTAGCGGGGAGCATCTCCGGGGAGCTGTTTTTT
CASRRTDLAGSISGELFF
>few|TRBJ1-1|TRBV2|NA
TGTGCCAGCAGTGAAAGGGGCGCGGGAGGGACTGAAGCTTTCTTT
CASSERGAGGTEAFF
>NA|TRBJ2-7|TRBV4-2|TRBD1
TGTGCCAGCGGGACAGGGTTATACGAGCAGTACTTC
CASGTGLYEQYF
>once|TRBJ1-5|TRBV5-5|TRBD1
TGTGCCAGCAGCTACGGACAGGGGGATCAGCCCCAGCATTTT
CASSYGQGDQPQHF
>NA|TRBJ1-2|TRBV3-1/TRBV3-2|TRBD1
TGTGCCAGCAGTACCGGGACAGGGTCATATGGCTACACCTTC
CASSTGTGSYGYTF